This TCR beta chain was sequenced during a study of T cells in Graves' hyperthyroidism and ophthalmopathy (dated by TCRdb to between 2019 and 2020). About the full investigation: Peripheral blood samples were taken at the time of initial diagnosis, prior to any treatment. TCR V-J signatures able to tell the groups apart were searched for in a discovery cohort of 95 to 100 patients, of whom more than 40 had Graves' ophthalmopathy and 57 had stable Graves' hyperthyroidism. An independent validation cohort of around 19 hyperthyroidism patients and about 16 patients who later progressed to ophthalmopathy tested prospective prediction of ophthalmopathy. For training and testing, the roughly 93 patients in the discovery cohort were randomly divided in a 7:3 ratio. The study also compared thyroid tissue and blood T-cell repertoires from roughly six Graves' hyperthyroidism patients. Following sampling, methimazole starting at 30 mg daily was given to hyperthyroidism patients, and high-dose intravenous methylprednisolone was given to ophthalmopathy patients. According to the paper, TCR Vbeta CDR3 sequencing was carried out on 135 peripheral blood samples, which came from approximately 41 ophthalmopathy, fewer than 80 hyperthyroidism and roughly 17 progressor patients. Beyond this particular receptor, the publication reports: In validation, progression to ophthalmopathy was predicted by the model with 70.59% sensitivity and 72% to 85% specificity, a median of approximately 6.5 months before onset. No statistical method was used to set the sample size in advance, and investigators knew the group allocation. A model built on a 13 V-J signature distinguished ophthalmopathy from stable hyperthyroidism, reaching about 88% sensitivity and under 84% specificity in cross-validation and 80%/75% in testing. Most expanded thyroid clonotypes (frequency above 0.001) were also detected in blood, a finding suggesting that blood repertoires may reflect thyroid immune responses.

The TCR beta CDR3 regions were amplified from the RNA transcripts. The first round of RT-PCR for the TCR CDR3 was performed with the HTBI primer set and the Qiagen OneStep RT-PCR kit. A second multiplex PCR round built the libraries, followed by size selection and purification. Libraries were sequenced paired-end with 100 bp reads on an Illumina HiSeq2000. In the original analysis: SOAPnuke was used to process the raw data, throwing out any read that contained adapters or uncalled bases, had a mean Phred below 15, or lacked an exact constant-primer or identifier match. COPE v1.2.5 was used to merge high-quality paired reads, and clonotypes were defined as unique nucleotide sequences. Clonotypes were aligned to IMGT TRBV, TRBD and TRBJ reference segments using MiTCR v1.1. Analysis was restricted to V-J combinations with a frequency above 0.0001, which covered roughly 99% of repertoires. A TCS score was defined as the ratio of F50 (clonal expansion) to E x V (chaos), with BLOSUM62-based TCRdist applied between CDR3 peptides within each V-J. Welch's t-statistics and random forest reduced around 520 V-J features to 13, which were used in a naive Bayes classifier (R e1071). TCRdb redid the processing of the public reads, applying fastp at Q25 and MiXCR, and retained in-frame beta chains. Rows with a matching CDR3 protein are joined into one entry that keeps the most common DNA and genes. These V and J calls derive from TCRdb rather than the authors' analysis. The sample table shows fewer than 550,000 distinct CDR3 sequences, and approximately 15% are seen once. The top ten clonotypes cover 14% of the sample.

A patient counted as having stable Graves' hyperthyroidism if no progression to ophthalmopathy occurred over 18 months of follow-up. The hyperthyroidism patients were between 18 and 65 years old and newly diagnosed, with a disease duration of less than 2 months. Any patient with an uncontrolled infection, another autoimmune disease, pregnancy or lactation was excluded. Diagnoses were based on clinical symptoms, serum thyroxine and TRAb, thyroid ultrasound and orbital computed tomography. PBMCs were separated from under 12 ml of fresh peripheral blood using Ficoll-Paque density gradient centrifugation. Trizol reagent was used to extract total RNA, and RNA quality was then checked on an Agilent 2100 Bioanalyzer. Concerning this clonotype: The antigen it recognizes is unknown. The record has no base qualities; no much larger clone is one base away.

Input material: blood. The clonotype originates from a woman under 30 with Graves' hyperthyroidism.

The CDR3 loop reads CASRGPSGEKLFF. Here is the DNA: TGTGCCAGCAGGGGGCCCTCAGGGGAAAAACTGTTTTTT. The rearrangement joined TRBV2 to TRBJ1-4; possibly the D gene is TRBD1, per 5 matching bases. The CDR3 contains 13 residues, cysteine and phenylalanine counted. Only the CDR3 part of the read is kept: 39 bases, read in frame from the first base. CDR1 is given as SNHLY and CDR2 as FYNNEI, both from the germline V gene. Trimming at the junction amounts to 6 bases on V and 8 bases on J, and the germline ends lie 13 bases apart.